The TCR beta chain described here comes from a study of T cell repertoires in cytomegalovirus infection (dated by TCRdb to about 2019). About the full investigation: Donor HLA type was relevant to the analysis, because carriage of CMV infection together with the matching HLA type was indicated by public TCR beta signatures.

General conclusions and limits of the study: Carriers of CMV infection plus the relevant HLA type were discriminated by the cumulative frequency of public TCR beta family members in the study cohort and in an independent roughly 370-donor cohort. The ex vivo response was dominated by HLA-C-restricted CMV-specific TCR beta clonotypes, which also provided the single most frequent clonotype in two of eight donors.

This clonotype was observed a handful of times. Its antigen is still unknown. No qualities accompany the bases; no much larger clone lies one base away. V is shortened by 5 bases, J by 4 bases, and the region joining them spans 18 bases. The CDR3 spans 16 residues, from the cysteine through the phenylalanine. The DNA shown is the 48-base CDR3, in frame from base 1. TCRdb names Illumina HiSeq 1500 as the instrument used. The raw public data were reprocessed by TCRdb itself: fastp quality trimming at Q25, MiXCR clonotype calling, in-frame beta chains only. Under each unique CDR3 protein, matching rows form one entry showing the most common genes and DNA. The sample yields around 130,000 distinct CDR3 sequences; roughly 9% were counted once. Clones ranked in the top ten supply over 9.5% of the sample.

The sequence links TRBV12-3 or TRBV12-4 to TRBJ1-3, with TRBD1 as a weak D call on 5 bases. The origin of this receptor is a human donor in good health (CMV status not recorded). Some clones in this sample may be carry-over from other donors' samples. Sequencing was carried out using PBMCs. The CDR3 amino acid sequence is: CASSRGTVGGGNTIYF. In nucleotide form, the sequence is TGTGCCAGCAGTCGTGGGACGGTGGGGGGAGGAAACACCATATATTTT.